A selection of T cell receptor beta chains follows, all from one sample in a study of T cell responses to AZD1222 COVID-19 vaccine. Clones were read by immunoSEQ multiplex PCR, and TCRdb kept only the in-frame ones, dropping some. The sample consists of under 150,000 clones, approximately 92% of them appearing once. The material was peripheral blood, obtained 28 days after the second AZD1222 dose. The origin of the receptors is an adult who received the AZD1222 COVID-19 vaccine. Each CDR3 is given without its conserved first and last residue. D genes are given only for firm matches.

>TRBV14|-|TRBJ2-7|12
ASSQDMSSYEQY
>TRBV7-3|-|TRBJ1-3|13
ASSPRLAVGNTIY
>TRBV18|TRBD1|TRBJ2-3|13
ASSPGQGRTDTQY
>TRBV27|-|TRBJ2-4|13
ASSFVQGRQNIQY
>TRBV7-9|-|TRBJ1-3|13
ASSLSRGTGNTIY
>TRBV6-5|TRBD1|TRBJ1-5|12
ASRGQGGYQPQH
>TRBV9|-|TRBJ1-1|13
ASSVAVGDNTEAF
>TRBV6-5|TRBD1|TRBJ1-3|12
ASSQGGAGNTIY
>TRBV28|TRBD2|TRBJ2-7|13
ASSRGGRAAYEQY
>TRBV4-3|TRBD2|TRBJ2-3|17
ASSQDWASGGTSTDTQY
>TRBV5-4|TRBD1|TRBJ2-7|14
ASSSKTGTPSYEQY
>TRBV4-2|-|TRBJ1-2|12
ASSQDTSNYGYT
>TRBV2|-|TRBJ2-3|10
ASSEHIRTQY
>TRBV11-2|TRBD1|TRBJ1-1|13
ASSRLTGSNTEAF
>TRBV7-9|-|TRBJ2-7|10
ASSRSGYEQY
>TRBV5-1|-|TRBJ1-1|13
ASSRMRAEGTEAF
>TRBV4-3|TRBD1|TRBJ2-1|15
ASSQVAPGQGNDEQF
>TRBV6-5|-|TRBJ1-5|10
ASTGDKQPQH
>TRBV10-2|TRBD1|TRBJ1-3|13
ASSVGGNSGNTIY
>TRBV5-6|-|TRBJ1-6|15
ASSFMAADLWNSPLH
>TRBV6-2/TRBV6-3|-|TRBJ2-3|13
ASSSLEGGGDTQY
>TRBV6-6|TRBD2|TRBJ2-5|13
ASRPSGRDGETQY
>TRBV9|-|TRBJ2-3|12
ASSLGPQGDTQY
>TRBV7-2|-|TRBJ2-1|13
ASSETGTSYNEQF
>TRBV10-3|TRBD1|TRBJ1-1|10
AIGQGGTEAF
>TRBV4-3|TRBD2|TRBJ2-5|14
ASSQGVAGGKETQY
>TRBV3-1/TRBV3-2|-|TRBJ2-1|15
ASNNRAGSSSYNEQF
>TRBV7-2|-|TRBJ1-5|12
ASSLVVSNQPQH
>TRBV5-4|TRBD1|TRBJ2-3|13
ASSLAGQGSDTQY
>TRBV3-1/TRBV3-2|TRBD2|TRBJ2-2|14
ASSLRTSGSTGELF
>TRBV5-1|TRBD2|TRBJ2-7|11
ASRPTSGGAWY
>TRBV7-2|TRBD1|TRBJ1-1|14
ASSLWAGTVNTEAF
>TRBV5-5|-|TRBJ2-7|12
ASSKPRAVNEQY
>TRBV6-5|-|TRBJ1-2|12
ASRDNGGGYGYT
>TRBV7-3|-|TRBJ1-1|13
ASSHDRKVGTEAF
>TRBV18|TRBD1|TRBJ1-4|14
ASSQGQLPTNEKLF
>TRBV7-2|-|TRBJ2-3|13
ASSAGRPSTDTQY
>TRBV18|TRBD1|TRBJ1-5|14
ASSSGTGHSNQPQH
>TRBV6-5|-|TRBJ1-3|9
VVGAGNTIY
>TRBV7-9|TRBD2|TRBJ2-7|12
ASRLGLAGDEQY
>TRBV12-3/TRBV12-4|-|TRBJ1-6|11
ASSFTDNSPLH
>TRBV11-2|-|TRBJ2-5|11
ASSRGVGETQY
>TRBV6-5|-|TRBJ2-2|12
ASSQGWNTGELF
>TRBV19|-|TRBJ2-7|10
ASSIQGGEQY
>TRBV6-5|TRBD1|TRBJ2-7|11
ASRQGSSYEQY
>TRBV15|-|TRBJ2-7|11
ATSRETIYEQY
>TRBV19|TRBD1|TRBJ1-5|14
ASSTPWTGINQPQH
>TRBV6-2/TRBV6-3|-|TRBJ1-5|13
ASSYVGGGSQPQH
>TRBV7-3|TRBD1|TRBJ1-2|12
ASSMGQAPYGYT
>TRBV19|-|TRBJ2-7|9
ASTGPYEQY
>TRBV19|-|TRBJ1-2|13
ASRKPLTTGYGYT
>TRBV5-8|-|TRBJ1-5|14
ASSWDGLNSNQPQH
>TRBV5-5|TRBD2|TRBJ2-7|13
ASSLGGSALYEQY
>TRBV6-5|TRBD1|TRBJ1-1|13
ASRPFGQVNTEAF
>TRBV5-1|-|TRBJ1-1|14
ASSLAGDTMNTEAF